This T cell receptor (beta chain) was sequenced in a study of T cell changes during pregnancy in multiple sclerosis. Profiling relied on immunoSEQ multiplex PCR, and the TCRdb table lists in-frame clones only, not all of them. The table lists over 70,000 clones, 94% of them singletons, with around 2.2% in the top ten. The CDR3 has 14 residues. CDR1 and CDR2 from the germline V gene are SGHAT and FQNNGV. V was pared by 2 bases and J by 4 bases, with 4 bases of the junction left unmatched. The specimen comprised peripheral blood, sampled in the third trimester of pregnancy. J is TRBJ2-5 and V is TRBV11-2; 7 bases agree with TRBD1. The TCR comes from a female donor with multiple sclerosis, enrolled in a pregnancy study. The DNA for the CDR3 is TGTGCCAGCAGCTTATTCCGGGACAGAGAGACCCAGTACTTC. Protein: CASSLFRDRETQYF.